The 26 T cell receptor beta chains below all came from one sample that was sequenced in a study of CD8 T cells in Susac syndrome. Reverse transcription of about 0.45 to 1 ug RNA was carried out with random hexamers. TCRdb processed the immunoSEQ multiplex PCR reads anew with MiXCR; each CDR3 protein has one entry. Among 170,000 or so distinct CDR3 sequences listed, approximately 95% were seen once. The sequenced sample consisted of CD4+ T cells from PBMCs. Source of these receptors: a human donor with Susac syndrome.

The CDR3, as DNA: TGTGCCAGCTCGCCTCGACAGGGAGTAGAGACCCAGTACTTC. Translated, it gives CASSPRQGVETQYF. The V call is TRBV18, the J call TRBJ2-5, with 7 positions matching TRBD1. The CDR3 has 14 residues. V was clipped by 6 bases and J by 4 bases; unmatched bases: 8. Germline V gives CDR1 KGHSH, CDR2 LQKENI.

The rearrangement joins TRBV7-2 to TRBJ2-3, with unresolved D. V was pared by 5 bases and J by 2 bases, with 11 bases between. From germline, CDR1 is SGHTA and CDR2 FQGNSA. The CDR3 extends over 14 amino acids. The DNA of the CDR3 is TGTGCCAGCAGCCCCCGGCGCCACACAGATACGCAGTATTTT. Its translation is CASSPRRHTDTQYF.

V and J are TRBV11-2 and TRBJ2-5; TRBD1 matches at 7 bases. CDR1 and CDR2 from the germline V gene are SGHAT and FQNNGV. The CDR3 runs to 15 residues. The V and J ends lost 3 bases and 5 bases, in that order; junction bases with no gene match: 9. Here the CDR3 reads CASSFEGRGLETQYF. The CDR3 DNA follows: TGTGCCAGCAGCTTCGAGGGCAGGGGGTTGGAGACCCAGTACTTC.

V is TRBV23-1 and J is TRBJ2-5; 8 bases line up with TRBD1. TRBV23-1 is labeled an ORF, and its function is uncertain. This CDR3 contains 15 residues. The V and J ends lost 8 bases and 1 base, in that order; junction bases with no gene match: 9. As DNA, the CDR3 is TGCGCCAGCGGATCGGGACAGGTCACCCAAGAGACCCAGTACTTC. The encoded protein is CASGSGQVTQETQYF.

The chain couples TRBV29-1 to TRBJ1-6; D is undetermined. Germline V gives CDR1 SQVTM, CDR2 ANQGSEA. This CDR3 region has 12 residues. V dropped 5 bases and J dropped 8 bases, with 10 bases sitting between them. DNA of the CDR3: TGCAGCGTTCGGACTTCGGATTCACCCCTCCACTTT. This translates into CSVRTSDSPLHF.

The rearrangement joins TRBV5-6 to TRBJ1-5, with unresolved D. CDR1 and CDR2 from the germline V gene are SGHDT and YYEEEE. Trimming stripped 3 bases from V and 0 bases from J, with 13 bases between. The CDR3 is 16 amino acids. The CDR3 nucleotides read TGTGCCAGCAGCTCGTTGGGAGGGAATAGCAATCAGCCCCAGCATTTT. Protein: CASSSLGGNSNQPQHF.

The chain is built from TRBV9 and TRBJ2-4, with 9 nucleotides matching TRBD1. The CDR3 consists of 16 residues. V shed 4 bases, J shed 6 bases, and the junction held 11 bases outside the gene matches. The V gene's germline CDR1 is SGDLS and CDR2 YYNGEE. This CDR3 reads CASSPRSGTGLNIQYF. The CDR3 region has the DNA TGTGCCAGCAGCCCACGCTCTGGGACAGGGCTAAACATTCAGTACTTC.

DNA for the CDR3: TGTGCCATAAATGGAATTCAGTACTTC. Its protein is CAINGIQYF. The chain uses TRBV10-3 and TRBJ2-4; D is unresolved. The germline gives CDR1 ENHRY, CDR2 SYGVKD. V was shortened by 9 bases and J by 10 bases, with 7 bases between the two germline ends. This CDR3 comprises 9 residues.

This clonotype was picked up a small number of times. The gene calls are TRBV28 and TRBJ1-3, with D hard to call. This CDR3 has 14 residues. V was trimmed by 3 bases and J by 0 bases, leaving 6 bases between them. The germline gives CDR1 MDHEN, CDR2 SYDVKM. CDR3 bases: TGTGCCAGCAGTTTTCGGGGCTCTGGAAACACCATATATTTT. Protein: CASSFRGSGNTIYF.

The V and J genes are TRBV6-5 and TRBJ2-2; D not certain. Per germline, CDR1 MNHEY and CDR2 SVGAGI. This CDR3 contains 13 residues. The V gene lost 6 bases and the J gene lost 6 bases, with 11 bases spanning the gap. CDR3 protein: CASSVTSSGELFF. DNA of the CDR3: TGTGCCAGCAGCGTAACGAGCTCCGGGGAGCTGTTTTTT.

J is TRBJ2-7 and V is TRBV20-1, with D perhaps assigned TRBD1 or TRBD2 (5 bases each). Germline CDR1 DFQATT, CDR2 SNEGSKA (reference sequence). CDR3 length: 12 amino acids. V lost 3 bases and J lost 9, with 15 bases in between. The DNA of the CDR3 is TGCAGTGCTAGCCGGGACCCTGGCGGGCAGTACGTC. Translating gives CSASRDPGGQYV.

The rearrangement links TRBV19 to TRBJ1-5, with D hard to call. V shed 3 bases and J shed 6 bases, with 12 bases lying between them. CDR3 length: 14 residues. CDR1 and CDR2 (germline): LNHDA, SQIVND (reference sequence). CDR3 loop: CASSIPGFGQPQHF. The CDR3 nucleotides are TGTGCCAGTAGTATTCCGGGCTTCGGTCAGCCCCAGCATTTT.

The chain carries TRBV7-9 and TRBJ2-2; possibly TRBD1 for D (6 bases). In germline, CDR1 is SEHNR, CDR2 FQNEAQ (reference sequence). This CDR3 has 14 residues. V dropped 6 bases and J dropped 3 bases, with 11 bases sitting between them. For the CDR3, the DNA is TGTGCCAGCAGACCAGGACAGCACACCGGGGAGCTGTTTTTT. This codes for CASRPGQHTGELFF.

The rearrangement links TRBV12-3 or TRBV12-4 to TRBJ2-7, with D perhaps being TRBD1 or TRBD2 (5 bases each). The V and J ends lost 3 bases and 3 bases respectively, with 6 bases between them. This CDR3 has 12 amino acids. The CDR3 spells CASSFGGYEQYF. CDR3 DNA: TGTGCCAGCAGTTTTGGGGGCTACGAGCAGTACTTC.

The rearrangement joins TRBV29-1 to TRBJ2-7; 11 nucleotides agree with TRBD2. V was pared by 7 bases and J by 3 bases, with 5 bases of the junction left unmatched. Germline V lookup: CDR1 SQVTM, CDR2 ANQGSEA. The CDR3 spans 13 residues. The CDR3 spells CSAGGLADYEQYF. The CDR3 DNA reads TGCAGCGCCGGGGGACTAGCGGACTACGAGCAGTACTTC.

The CDR3 region has the DNA TGTGCCAGCAGCCAAGGAGGAGGGCCTCAGCCCCAGCATTTT. Translated, it gives CASSQGGGPQPQHF. The chain employs TRBV3-1 and TRBJ1-5; D is uncertain. The CDR3 runs 14 residues. In germline, CDR1 is LGHDT, CDR2 YNNKEL (reference sequence). V gave up 1 base and J gave up 6 bases, with 10 bases separating them.

The chain couples TRBV4-1 to TRBJ2-1, with a possible D match to TRBD1 (6 bases). The CDR3 is made up of 17 amino acids. The V gene lost 1 base and the J gene lost 1 base, with 14 bases spanning the gap. In germline, CDR1 is MGHRA, CDR2 YSYEKL. The CDR3 loop reads CASSQVSGQLSYNEQFF. The CDR3 DNA is TGCGCCAGCAGCCAAGTGTCCGGACAGCTTTCCTACAATGAGCAGTTCTTC.

The genes are TRBV12-3 or TRBV12-4 and TRBJ1-2; D gene ambiguous. V lost 3 bases and J 12 bases, leaving 14 bases between the germline ends. The CDR3 length is 12 residues. The CDR3 nucleotides are TGTGCCAGCAGTTTTTCCACGATAGCTCACACCTTC. This gives the protein CASSFSTIAHTF.

This chain uses TRBV6-6 with TRBJ2-5; 7 positions agree with TRBD1. Germline lookup yields CDR1 MNHNY and CDR2 SVGAGI (reference sequence). The V gene end was trimmed by 10 bases and the J gene end by 3 bases; junction bases not matched to a gene: 5. This CDR3 spans 12 amino acids. The CDR3 reads CAIATGKETQYF. In DNA form, the CDR3 reads TGTGCCATTGCGACAGGGAAAGAGACCCAGTACTTC.

J is TRBJ2-3 and V is TRBV5-6; unclear D gene. This CDR3 has 15 amino acids. Germline V gene sequence: CDR1 SGHDT, CDR2 YYEEEE. V lost 3 bases and J lost 0, with 11 bases in between. CDR3 coding DNA: TGTGCCAGCAGCTCCCTGGATCATAGCACAGATACGCAGTATTTT. Translated: CASSSLDHSTDTQYF.

This chain connects TRBV19 to TRBJ2-5, with D unclear. V lost 4 bases to trimming and J lost 4 bases, with 7 bases between them. The germline V gene has CDR1 LNHDA and CDR2 SQIVND (reference sequence). The CDR3 loop spans 12 amino acids. For the CDR3, the DNA is TGTGCCAGTAGTAGAACCCCAGAGACCCAGTACTTC. It translates to CASSRTPETQYF.

This chain joins TRBV6-4 and TRBJ2-2; 12 bases map to TRBD1. This CDR3 spans 16 amino acids. Trimming at V came to 8 bases and at J to 7 bases, leaving 11 bases not matched to a gene. CDR1 is MRHNA, CDR2 SNTAGT, per germline. CDR3 DNA sequence: TGTGCCAGCCCGGCCGGGACAGGGGGCGAGGACGGGGAGCTGTTTTTT. Translation gives CASPAGTGGEDGELFF.

The chain employs TRBV7-2 and TRBJ1-2; the match to TRBD1 covers 7 bases. Germline V lookup: CDR1 SGHTA, CDR2 FQGNSA. The length of the CDR3 is 16 residues. The V segment lost 1 base and the J segment 2 bases; nucleotides outside the gene matches: 7. The CDR3 protein is CASSLGGTAGNYGYTF. CDR3 nucleotide sequence: TGTGCCAGCAGCTTAGGTGGGACAGCCGGGAACTATGGCTACACCTTC. The variable domain in full, with the rest retrieved from reference TRBV7-2 and TRBJ1-2, is GAGVSQSPSNKVTEKGKDVELRCDPISGHTALYWYRQSLGQGLEFLIYFQGNSAPDKSGLPSDRFSAERTGGSVSTLTIQRTQQEDSAVYLCASSLGGTAGNYGYTFGSGTRLTVV.

The chain has TRBV30 and TRBJ1-4, with 7 bases identical to TRBD1. This CDR3 region has 15 residues. Germline V CDR1 and CDR2: GTSNPN, SVGIG (reference sequence). J was trimmed by 6 bases and V by 5 bases; bases with no gene match: 12. In nucleotides, the CDR3 is TGTGCCTGGTCCCCGGGACAGACCCTTCATGAAAAACTGTTTTTT. Amino acids: CAWSPGQTLHEKLFF. Combining the CDR3 with reference TRBV30 and TRBJ1-4 gives the whole variable domain SQTIHQWPATLVQPVGSPLSLECTVEGTSNPNLYWYRQAAGRGLQLLFYSVGIGQISSEVPQNLSASRPQDRQFILSSKKLLLSDSGFYLCAWSPGQTLHEKLFFGSGTQLSVL.

The V gene is TRBV10-3, the J gene TRBJ2-5; the D gene is possibly TRBD1 (6 bases). The CDR3 is 14 residues long. Germline V gene lookup returns CDR1 ENHRY and CDR2 SYGVKD. The germline V and J ends were trimmed by 3 bases and 2 bases, with 10 bases remaining between them. CDR3 sequence (DNA): TGTGCCATCAGTGATTGGACAGCACAAGAGACCCAGTACTTC. Its translation: CAISDWTAQETQYF.

The chain links TRBV25-1 to TRBJ2-5; D perhaps matches TRBD2 (5 bases). This CDR3 is 13 amino acids long. V gave up 1 base and J gave up 7 bases, with 10 bases separating them. Germline CDR1 and CDR2: MGHDK and SYGVNS. The DNA of the CDR3 is TGTGCCAGCAGTGAATTCGGGAAAGTGACCCAGTACTTC. Translating it yields CASSEFGKVTQYF.